This T cell receptor beta chain was observed in a study of blood T cell repertoires in COVID-19. Turning to the study itself: Samples representing acute and convalescent COVID-19 were sourced from the United States, Italy and Spain.

Trimming cost V 2 bases and J 2 bases, with 22 bases left between them. Germline V gene sequence: CDR1 SGHRS, CDR2 YFSETQ. CDR3 length: 18 residues. TCRdb's copy holds only in-frame clones and misses some; the assay was immunoSEQ multiplex PCR. The sample records more than 150,000 clones, 70% to 85% being singletons. The clonotype originates from a human donor in a cohort sampled during active COVID-19. The chain links TRBV5-1 to TRBJ1-1, with a possible D match to TRBD1 (5 bases). Sequences were obtained from peripheral blood. The CDR3, as DNA: TGCGCCAGCAGCTTAGGTTTAGAAGGACGGGGGAACAACACTGAAGCTTTCTTT. Translated, it gives CASSLGLEGRGNNTEAFF.